This T cell receptor (beta chain) is drawn from a study of a mutant IDH1 vaccine in newly diagnosed glioma (dated by TCRdb to the early 2020s). For the wider study: In the chemotherapy-containing groups, vaccination started alongside temozolomide cycles, whereas in patients who had radiotherapy alone it started 4-6 weeks after radiotherapy. For exploratory analyses, fewer than 30 treated patients had longitudinal TCRB deep sequencing done wherever samples were available. Six visits were used for peripheral blood collection: V03 (baseline), V05, V07, V10, V12 and V13. Before enrollment, most patients had been given radiochemotherapy with temozolomide as standard therapy, while the rest had received either radiotherapy alone or temozolomide alone. The week-35 safety follow-up was designated visit V12, and the week-47 end of study was designated visit V13. The approximately 30 treated patients were approximately 60% male and 37.5% female, with a mean age of around 40 years.

As to this clone: It lacks a known antigen. Qualities for individual bases were not recorded, and no much larger clone is one base off.

This specimen's time point label, per the study, means: week 47, end of study. Every vaccine dose consisted of 300 ug of a 20-mer mutant IDH1 peptide in Montanide, administered subcutaneously together with topical imiquimod. Patients were given eight vaccinations, in weeks 1, 3, 5, 7, 11, 15, 19 and 23, which matched visits V03 through V10. Donors had newly diagnosed WHO grade 3 or 4 IDH1-mutant astrocytomas with loss of nuclear ATRX. The samples were drawn from NOA16, a multicentre, single-arm, open-label phase I trial in Germany that tested a mutant IDH1 peptide vaccine in humans for the first time. The DNeasy Blood and Tissue Kit was used to extract genomic DNA from EDTA blood for TCRB sequencing. Library preparation employed the immunoSEQ multiplex PCR assay. The hsTCRB Kit was used according to the manufacturer's protocol to amplify rearranged TCR beta chain sequences. TCRB libraries were sequenced on an Illumina MiSeq. Per the source publication's procedure: The proprietary platform of the kit vendor was used for demultiplexing, trimming and gene mapping. In TCRdb, the immuneACCESS table is reduced to in-frame sequences with V and J assigned. These tables do not hold every clone; where another copy was compared, an unresolved V gene accounts for under half, and the others remain unexplained. From that table come the V and J calls and clone size; the DNA was used to work out D and trimming. This sample holds about 94,000 clones; around nine tenths were observed only once. Roughly 0.78% of the sample goes to the ten largest clones.

Study-wide findings and limitations: Vaccine-induced immune responses across multiple MHC alleles were detected in over 80% of patients. Pseudoprogression seemed to be unrelated to changes in the top peripheral T cell clonotypes found by TCRB sequencing. The authors stated that sample limitations prevented analyses of patient blood samples from being reproduced. PBMC samples for TCRB deep sequencing were selected based on availability.

CDR1 MGHDK and CDR2 SYGVNS are derived from the germline V gene. From its cysteine to its phenylalanine, the CDR3 spans 14 amino acids. The DNA shown is the 42-base CDR3, in frame from base 1. The V end gives up 4 bases and the J end 3 bases, leaving 6 bases in the junction not matched to a gene. The origin of this receptor is a woman aged 45 to 65 with glioma. The rearrangement joined TRBV25-1 to TRBJ2-7; 7 middle bases align to TRBD2. This material consisted of PBMCs, taken from a glioma patient whose treatment included an IDH1 peptide vaccine. The DNA reads as follows: TGTGCCAGCAGTGGTCTAGCGGTAAGCTACGAGCAGTACTTC. Its protein reads: CASSGLAVSYEQYF.